These 23 T cell receptor beta chains were all obtained from the same sample, sequenced in a study of graft-versus-host responses after intestinal transplantation. The antigens these receptors bind are not known. This table comes from immunoSEQ multiplex PCR, and its TCRdb copy is limited to in-frame clones, with some not included. The sample lists tens of thousands of clones, 75% to 95% occurring once. This sample comprised unstimulated CD8+ T cells sorted from spleen or lymph node cells, obtained before intestinal transplant. These receptors were collected from a human donor who received an intestinal transplant.

The V gene is TRBV28, the J gene TRBJ2-7; D unclear. There are 14 residues in the CDR3. Germline V gene lookup returns CDR1 MDHEN and CDR2 SYDVKM. The V end lost 5 bases, the J end lost 7 bases, and 18 bases lay between the germline ends. The CDR3 loop reads CASSHLSVPGEQYF. CDR3 coding DNA: TGTGCCAGCAGTCACCTGTCAGTCCCCGGGGAGCAGTACTTC.

This rearrangement joins TRBV6-5 to TRBJ2-7, with D perhaps matching TRBD2 (6 bases). The CDR3 spans 15 residues. V was pared by 6 bases and J by 8 bases, with 23 bases between. Germline values: CDR1 MNHEY, CDR2 SVGAGI. CDR3 region: CASSKVTGDPMKQYF. CDR3 coding DNA: TGTGCCAGCAGCAAGGTCACGGGGGACCCGATGAAGCAGTACTTC.

Turning to this clone: In the same sample, other DNA sequences code for this CDR3. The chain recombines TRBV28 with TRBJ2-7, with no clear D. Deletions cut 5 bases from V and 1 base from J, with 9 bases between. The germline V gene encodes CDR1 MDHEN and CDR2 SYDVKM. CDR3 size: 13 residues. The CDR3 nucleotides are TGTGCCAGCAGTCCTACTGGTTCCTACGAGCAGTACTTC. Its protein is CASSPTGSYEQYF.

This clone has a single count. This sequence joins TRBV7-6 and TRBJ1-1, with a possible D match to TRBD1 (6 bases). From germline, CDR1 is SGHVS and CDR2 FNYEAQ. V was trimmed by 3 bases and J by 3 bases, leaving 17 bases between them. CDR3 length: 16 amino acids. The CDR3 reads CASSLDTGIGDTEAFF. In DNA, the CDR3 is TGTGCCAGCAGCTTGGATACAGGGATAGGGGACACTGAAGCTTTCTTT.

This clone was recorded only once. The genes are TRBV15 and TRBJ2-1; 9 positions match TRBD2. Germline trimming cut 4 bases from V and 2 bases from J; bases unmatched to any gene: 6. The CDR3 is made up of 16 amino acids. Per the germline V gene, CDR1 is LNHNV and CDR2 is YYDKDF (reference sequence). The CDR3 reads CATSIVKRGAYNEQFF. The CDR3 DNA follows: TGTGCCACCAGCATAGTAAAGCGGGGGGCCTACAATGAGCAGTTCTTC.

The chain recombines TRBV13 with TRBJ2-2; D gene uncertain. Germline V lookup: CDR1 PRHDT, CDR2 FYEKMQ (reference sequence). The CDR3 extends over 15 amino acids. V was shortened by 6 bases and J by 1 base, with 12 bases between the two germline ends. In DNA form, the CDR3 reads TGTGCCAGCAGACCCCCTAACAAGAACACCGGGGAGCTGTTTTTT. Its protein is CASRPPNKNTGELFF.

This chain connects TRBV7-9 to TRBJ2-7; 13 positions match TRBD2. Germline V gene sequence: CDR1 SEHNR, CDR2 FQNEAQ (reference sequence). The trim removed 6 bases at V and 0 bases at J, leaving 5 bases unmatched. This CDR3 contains 16 residues. The CDR3 bases are TGTGCCAGCAGTTCCGGACTAGCGGGAGACTCCTACGAGCAGTACTTC. This sequence encodes CASSSGLAGDSYEQYF.

This chain uses TRBV7-3 with TRBJ2-2, with unresolved D. Germline CDR1 and CDR2: SGHTA and FQGTGA. Deletions cut 1 base from V and 3 bases from J, with 9 bases between. CDR3 length: 15 residues. CDR3 in amino acids: CASSLSFADTGELFF. In DNA form, the CDR3 reads TGTGCCAGCAGCTTAAGTTTCGCTGACACCGGGGAGCTGTTTTTT.

This rearrangement joins TRBV5-1 to TRBJ2-7; TRBD1 might be the D (5 bases). CDR1 is SGHRS, CDR2 YFSETQ, per germline. With 3 bases removed from V and 5 bases from J, the gap between germline ends came to 18 bases. The CDR3 has 15 amino acids. The CDR3 DNA sequence: TGCGCCAGCAGCTCCACAGGTACGTGGAGCGACGAGCAGTACTTC. Protein product: CASSSTGTWSDEQYF.

The V call is TRBV30, the J call TRBJ1-2, with TRBD1 matching 9 bases. The CDR3 contains 12 residues. V shed 5 bases and J 7 bases; nucleotides not matched to a gene: 5. Germline CDR1 is GTSNPN and CDR2 is SVGIG (reference sequence). The CDR3 region is CAWDRGDGGYTF. Written as DNA, the CDR3 is TGTGCCTGGGACAGGGGGGACGGTGGCTACACCTTC.

The chain couples TRBV9 to TRBJ2-2, with no clear D. The V end was cut by 0 bases, the J end by 3 bases, with 3 bases between. CDR1 is SGDLS, CDR2 YYNGEE, per germline. The CDR3 has 13 residues. CDR3 coding DNA: TGTGCCAGCAGCGTAGGGGACACCGGGGAGCTGTTTTTT. Protein: CASSVGDTGELFF.

V and J are TRBV7-3 and TRBJ2-1; 10 bases align to TRBD2. This CDR3 spans 15 amino acids. Per the germline V gene, CDR1 is SGHTA and CDR2 is FQGTGA. Germline trimming cut 6 bases from V and 5 bases from J; bases unmatched to any gene: 7. DNA for the CDR3: TGTGCCAGCAGTTCCAGCGGGGGGGAGAACAATGAGCAGTTCTTC. Translation: CASSSSGGENNEQFF. Drawing the rest from reference TRBV7-3 and TRBJ2-1, the complete variable domain is GAGVSQTPSNKVTEKGKYVELRCDPISGHTALYWYRQSLGQGPEFLIYFQGTGAADDSGLPNDRFFAVRPEGSVSTLKIQRTERGDSAVYLCASSSSGGENNEQFFGPGTRLTVL.

This clone was observed a single time. The chain is built from TRBV15 and TRBJ2-7; tentatively, D is TRBD1 or TRBD2 (5 bases each). CDR1 and CDR2 from the germline V gene are LNHNV and YYDKDF (reference sequence). V was trimmed by 3 bases and J by 3 bases, leaving 12 bases between them. The CDR3 loop spans 14 amino acids. In DNA form, the CDR3 reads TGTGCCACCAGCAGCGGGACGGATAACTACGAGCAGTACTTC. Translation: CATSSGTDNYEQYF.

The V gene is TRBV6-5, the J gene TRBJ1-4; D unclear. V lost 3 bases and J 7 bases, leaving 18 bases between the germline ends. The CDR3 runs to 16 residues. CDR1 and CDR2 (germline): MNHEY, SVGAGI. The CDR3 DNA sequence: TGTGCCAGCAGTTATCGGTTCGAGGGCTCTAGTGAAAAACTGTTTTTT. It specifies CASSYRFEGSSEKLFF.

The genes are TRBV6-6 and TRBJ1-1; a weak D match, TRBD1 (5 bases). Trimming stripped 6 bases from V and 0 bases from J, with 11 bases between. This CDR3 region has 14 residues. Germline V gene lookup returns CDR1 MNHNY and CDR2 SVGAGI (reference sequence). The chain's CDR3 is CASRETEMNTEAFF. The CDR3 nucleotides are TGTGCCAGCAGAGAGACAGAGATGAACACTGAAGCTTTCTTT.

The V gene is TRBV6-5, the J gene TRBJ2-5, with TRBD2 matching over 10 bases. CDR1 is MNHEY, CDR2 SVGAGI, per germline. The CDR3 consists of 13 residues. V lost 6 bases and J lost 5; bases outside the gene matches: 3. The CDR3 DNA reads as TGTGCCAGCAGGCTAGCGGGAGAGGAGACCCAGTACTTC. Translation: CASRLAGEETQYF.

The chain has TRBV10-3 and TRBJ2-3, with 7 bases matching TRBD2. With V trimmed by 5 bases and J by 5 bases, 13 bases remained unmatched. Germline V gene lookup returns CDR1 ENHRY and CDR2 SYGVKD. The CDR3 length is 16 residues. CDR3 bases: TGTGCCATCAGTTCCCCCGACGTAGCGGGCCGAGATACGCAGTATTTT. Amino acid sequence: CAISSPDVAGRDTQYF.

The J gene is TRBJ2-3, the V gene TRBV6-4; D is possibly TRBD1 or TRBD2 (6 bases each). The CDR3 runs 14 residues. The germline V and J ends were trimmed by 3 bases and 3 bases, with 10 bases remaining between them. Germline V gene data show CDR1 as MRHNA and CDR2 as SNTAGT. Here the CDR3 reads CASSERGETDTQYF. In DNA form, the CDR3 reads TGTGCCAGCAGTGAGAGGGGGGAGACAGATACGCAGTATTTT.

The chain employs TRBV14 and TRBJ2-7; D is ambiguous. The CDR3 sequence is 15 residues long. Germline V gives CDR1 SGHDN, CDR2 FVKESK. Trimming took 6 bases from V and 0 from J, leaving 15 bases between them. The CDR3 nucleotides are TGTGCCAGCAGACCGACTTGGACGCCCTCCTACGAGCAGTACTTC. Protein sequence: CASRPTWTPSYEQYF.

The CDR3 sequence is CASGTSTGRLDYGYTF. CDR3 DNA: TGTGCGAGCGGGACTTCGACAGGGCGGCTGGACTATGGCTACACCTTC. V is TRBV9 and J is TRBJ1-2; 7 bases align to TRBD1. Germline CDR1 and CDR2: SGDLS and YYNGEE. This CDR3 is 16 amino acids long.

The rearrangement joins TRBV23-1 to TRBJ2-3; 15 bases line up with TRBD2. TRBV23-1 falls under the ORF class, with uncertain function. V dropped 6 bases and J dropped 9; count of bases not matched to a gene: 7. The CDR3 contains 15 residues. The CDR3, as DNA: TGCGCCAGCAGCGGACTAGCGGGAGGGGGGCGGACGCAGTATTTT. This gives the protein CASSGLAGGGRTQYF.

This chain uses TRBV11-2 with TRBJ2-7; tentatively, D is TRBD2 (6 bases). Germline V gene lookup returns CDR1 SGHAT and CDR2 FQNNGV. V gave up 1 base and J gave up 9 bases, with 13 bases separating them. The CDR3 is made up of 13 amino acids. The CDR3 sequence: CASSLGSGEGQYF. CDR3 coding DNA: TGTGCCAGCAGCTTAGGGTCGGGGGAAGGGCAGTACTTC.

V is TRBV6-6 and J is TRBJ2-3, with D possibly being TRBD1 or TRBD2 (5 bases each). Looked up from germline, CDR1 is MNHNY and CDR2 is SVGAGI (reference sequence). The length of the CDR3 is 15 residues. V lost 0 bases and J lost 5, with 12 bases in between. The CDR3 sequence is CASSYSKGAGDTQYF. The CDR3 region has the DNA TGTGCCAGCAGTTACTCGAAAGGGGCGGGAGATACGCAGTATTTT.